A few counts support the clone carrying this TCR beta chain. For TCR beta, libraries came from quantitative 5'-RACE with molecular barcodes. TCRdb passed the 5' RACE reads through MiXCR, listing each CDR3 protein once. Of more than 150,000 distinct CDR3 sequences in the sample, around 13% were seen once. This CDR3 is 13 amino acids long. Germline V gives CDR1 MGHRA, CDR2 YSYEKL. V was trimmed by 2 bases and J by 7 bases, leaving 11 bases between them. This record belongs to a study of CD8 T cells in ankylosing spondylitis. The clonotype was recovered from a male donor with ankylosing spondylitis or in good health (not recorded which). The gene calls are TRBV4-1 and TRBJ1-1; D possibly corresponds to TRBD1 (6 bases). The sequenced material came from blood, either unsorted or a sorted T cell fraction (not recorded which). The CDR3 bases are TGCGCCAGCAGCCAATTGGGGGCAGATGAAGCTTTCTTT. Its translation is CASSQLGADEAFF.